This passage covers 27 T cell receptor beta chains from one sample sequenced in a study of T cell responses to AZD1222 COVID-19 vaccine. Assay: immunoSEQ multiplex PCR; the TCRdb copy retains only in-frame clones and omits some. The repertoire has over 70,000 clones, approximately 80% of them found once; the top ten carry approximately 27%. The material was peripheral blood, obtained 28 days after the second dose of the MenACWY control vaccine. These receptors were obtained from an adult who received the MenACWY meningococcal vaccine as a control.

The chain links TRBV6-5 to TRBJ1-1, with a weak D call TRBD1 (6 bases). V dropped 6 bases and J dropped 4 bases, with 18 bases sitting between them. The CDR3 sequence is 15 residues long. CDR1 is MNHEY and CDR2 is SVGAGI in the germline V gene. CDR3 region: CASRTGLKSGTEAFF. Written as DNA, the CDR3 is TGTGCCAGCAGAACAGGGTTGAAGAGCGGCACTGAAGCTTTCTTT.

V usage is TRBV29-1 and J usage is TRBJ1-1; the D gene is possibly TRBD1 (6 bases). CDR1 is SQVTM, CDR2 ANQGSEA, per germline. V lost 4 bases, J lost 1 base, and 10 bases lay in between. This CDR3 spans 13 amino acids. The CDR3: CSVGQGKNTEAFF. The CDR3 coding sequence is TGCAGCGTTGGCCAGGGGAAGAACACTGAAGCTTTCTTT.

The genes are TRBV4-2 and TRBJ2-3; tentatively, D is TRBD2 (5 bases). The CDR3 runs 16 residues. V lost 1 base, J lost 5 bases, and 16 bases lay in between. Germline V CDR1 and CDR2: LGHNA, YNFKEQ. The CDR3 sequence is CASSQVGSVGVDTQYF. The CDR3 DNA is TGTGCCAGCAGCCAAGTTGGGAGCGTTGGGGTAGATACGCAGTATTTT.

The chain couples TRBV2 to TRBJ1-5; D not resolved. This CDR3 is 14 amino acids long. From germline, CDR1 is SNHLY and CDR2 FYNNEI. Trimming left V 1 base short and J 4 bases short, with 8 bases between. The CDR3 region has the DNA TGTGCCAGCAGTGAAGTCAGCCTGAATCAGCCCCAGCATTTT. Translated: CASSEVSLNQPQHF.

CDR3 sequence (DNA): TGCGCCAGCAGCTTGGGGGGCAATGAGCAGTTCTTC. Translating gives CASSLGGNEQFF. This chain uses TRBV5-1 with TRBJ2-1, with unresolved D. This CDR3 spans 12 amino acids. Germline V gives CDR1 SGHRS, CDR2 YFSETQ. V lost 0 bases and J lost 6, with 4 bases in between. Full variable domain (remainder filled in from reference TRBV5-1 and TRBJ2-1): KAGVTQTPRYLIKTRGQQVTLSCSPISGHRSVSWYQQTPGQGLQFLFEYFSETQRNKGNFPGRFSGRQFSNSRSEMNVSTLELGDSALYLCASSLGGNEQFFGPGTRLTVL.

The chain employs TRBV19 and TRBJ1-5; possibly TRBD1 for D (6 bases). The V end lost 3 bases, the J end lost 0 bases, and 12 bases lay between the germline ends. The CDR3 runs 16 residues. In germline, CDR1 is LNHDA, CDR2 SQIVND (reference sequence). In DNA form, the CDR3 reads TGTGCCAGTAGTATGTCGGGGGCATATAGCAATCAGCCCCAGCATTTT. Translating it yields CASSMSGAYSNQPQHF.

This CDR3 reads CAWSSGFPQPQHF. For the CDR3, the DNA is TGTGCCTGGAGTTCAGGGTTTCCTCAGCCCCAGCATTTT. J is TRBJ1-5 and V is TRBV30; D is perhaps TRBD1 (5 bases). Germline V gene data show CDR1 as GTSNPN and CDR2 as SVGIG (reference sequence). Trimming shortened V by 2 bases and J by 6 bases, and 11 bases separated the two germline ends. CDR3 length: 13 amino acids.

The chain links TRBV5-4 to TRBJ1-2; D not certain. V shed 2 bases and J shed 7 bases, with 12 bases lying between them. Germline V gene data show CDR1 as SGHNT and CDR2 as YYREEE (reference sequence). This CDR3 is built from 13 residues. The CDR3 DNA is TGTGCCAGCAGCTTTGAACGGGAGGTTGGCTACACCTTC. Its protein is CASSFEREVGYTF.

This clone was seen a few times. This chain connects TRBV6-5 to TRBJ1-1; D perhaps matches TRBD1 (5 bases). V was pared by 7 bases and J by 6 bases, with 12 bases between. The V gene's germline CDR1 is MNHEY and CDR2 SVGAGI. The CDR3 spans 12 residues. CDR3 bases: TGTGCCAGCAACATACCGGGACCTGAAGCTTTCTTT. Translating it yields CASNIPGPEAFF.

The chain carries TRBV4-2 and TRBJ2-2; 10 bases align to TRBD2. Germline CDR1 and CDR2: LGHNA and YNFKEQ. The CDR3 spans 15 residues. V shed 4 bases, J shed 3 bases, and the junction held 2 bases outside the gene matches. CDR3 residues: CASSPSGGYTGELFF. The DNA of the CDR3 is TGTGCCAGCAGCCCTAGCGGGGGTTACACCGGGGAGCTGTTTTTT.

The genes are TRBV5-1 and TRBJ2-3; D gene unclear. The CDR3 is made up of 15 amino acids. Trimming stripped 0 bases from V and 1 base from J, with 9 bases between. Germline V CDR1 and CDR2: SGHRS, YFSETQ. CDR3 coding DNA: TGCGCCAGCAGCTTGGGCACTCCAGGCACAGATACGCAGTATTTT. It codes for CASSLGTPGTDTQYF.

The chain has TRBV6-6 and TRBJ2-7; 12 bases are a match to TRBD1. The V and J ends lost 6 bases and 2 bases, in that order; junction bases with no gene match: 20. This CDR3 is built from 20 residues. From germline, CDR1 is MNHNY and CDR2 SVGAGI (reference sequence). The CDR3 sequence: CASSSFSGTGGAEATYEQYF. CDR3 DNA: TGTGCCAGCAGCTCCTTCTCCGGGACAGGGGGCGCCGAGGCCACCTACGAGCAGTACTTC.

V and J are TRBV7-9 and TRBJ1-1; 8 bases agree with TRBD1. The CDR3 runs 15 residues. V was clipped by 4 bases and J by 1 base; unmatched bases: 5. The germline gives CDR1 SEHNR, CDR2 FQNEAQ (reference sequence). The CDR3 protein is CASSSGQGSNTEAFF. CDR3 sequence (DNA): TGTGCCAGCAGCTCCGGACAGGGTTCGAACACTGAAGCTTTCTTT.

The chain couples TRBV30 to TRBJ1-2; D not resolved. CDR1 and CDR2 (germline): GTSNPN, SVGIG (reference sequence). This CDR3 has 13 residues. The V end was cut by 1 base, the J end by 6 bases, with 12 bases between. CDR3 region: CAWSGTATNGYTF. For the CDR3, the DNA is TGTGCCTGGAGTGGGACGGCAACCAATGGCTACACCTTC.

This clone occurred once. The rearrangement joins TRBV6-6 to TRBJ1-5; maybe TRBD1 (6 bases). The CDR3 is made up of 15 amino acids. The ends were cut back, 6 bases at V and 3 bases at J, with 15 bases in the middle. Germline CDR1 is MNHNY and CDR2 is SVGAGI (reference sequence). CDR3 protein: CASSDSGGHNQPQHF. The CDR3, as DNA: TGTGCCAGCAGCGACAGTGGGGGACACAATCAGCCCCAGCATTTT.

In this sample, this clone turned up a few times. The rearrangement joins TRBV6-6 to TRBJ2-6; D unresolved. The CDR3 is 15 amino acids. V was clipped by 3 bases and J by 0 bases, with 6 bases between them. CDR1 is MNHNY, CDR2 SVGAGI, per germline (reference sequence). In DNA form, the CDR3 reads TGTGCCAGCAGTTATGTCGGCTCTGGGGCCAACGTCCTGACTTTC. The encoded protein is CASSYVGSGANVLTF.

The V and J genes are TRBV25-1 and TRBJ2-7; 11 bases line up with TRBD1. This CDR3 comprises 16 residues. CDR1 is MGHDK, CDR2 SYGVNS, per germline. J gave up 1 base and V 10 bases, and 12 bases lay outside the gene matches. The CDR3 spells CATIGQGAPGSYEQYF. As DNA, the CDR3 is TGTGCCACCATCGGACAGGGGGCTCCCGGGTCCTACGAGCAGTACTTC.

This clone was detected once. The rearrangement links TRBV11-2 to TRBJ1-3, with 8 bases aligning to TRBD1. With V trimmed by 4 bases and J by 4 bases, 6 bases remained unmatched. CDR3 size: 15 residues. Looked up from germline, CDR1 is SGHAT and CDR2 is FQNNGV. The CDR3 reads CASSSQTGVGNTIYF. The CDR3 DNA reads TGTGCCAGCAGCTCACAGACAGGGGTAGGAAACACCATATATTTT.

The chain couples TRBV12-5 to TRBJ1-2; TRBD1 matches at 8 bases. The V and J ends lost 1 base and 4 bases, in that order; junction bases with no gene match: 8. The CDR3 is 16 amino acids. The V gene's germline CDR1 is LGHNT and CDR2 FRNRAP. The CDR3 coding sequence is TGTGCTAGTGGTTTGGGGGGACAGGCTCAAAGCTATGGCTACACCTTC. Translation gives CASGLGGQAQSYGYTF.

This clone occurred once. The rearrangement joins TRBV4-3 to TRBJ1-1, with no clear D. CDR1 and CDR2 (germline): LGHNA, YSLEER. This CDR3 spans 14 amino acids. The ends were cut back, 0 bases at V and 1 base at J, with 6 bases in the middle. CDR3 region: CASSQERRNTEAFF. The CDR3 nucleotides read TGCGCCAGCAGCCAAGAGAGGAGGAACACTGAAGCTTTCTTT.

V gene TRBV30 combines with J gene TRBJ1-4, with 8 bases identical to TRBD1. The germline gives CDR1 GTSNPN, CDR2 SVGIG (reference sequence). Losses at the gene ends were 5 bases for V and 2 bases for J; bases not matched to a gene: 4. This CDR3 comprises 14 residues. The CDR3 DNA reads as TGTGCCTGGGCACAGGGGGGGACTAATGAAAAACTGTTTTTT. Translation gives CAWAQGGTNEKLFF.

The chain couples TRBV29-1 to TRBJ1-2, with a possible D match to TRBD1 (5 bases). V was pared by 4 bases and J by 2 bases, with 20 bases between. Germline V lookup: CDR1 SQVTM, CDR2 ANQGSEA. This CDR3 is built from 16 residues. CDR3 sequence: CSVGPTGAGQNYGYTF. DNA of the CDR3: TGCAGCGTTGGTCCTACAGGAGCGGGTCAAAACTATGGCTACACCTTC.

This chain connects TRBV10-2 to TRBJ1-5; 7 bases match TRBD1. This CDR3 region has 14 residues. The germline V gene has CDR1 WSHSY and CDR2 SAAADI. Losses at the gene ends were 3 bases for V and 12 bases for J; bases not matched to a gene: 11. As DNA, the CDR3 is TGCGCCAGCAGTGATCAGGGTAGGACAGGCGGCCAGCATTTT. Protein product: CASSDQGRTGGQHF.

This clone was seen just once. The rearrangement links TRBV5-6 to TRBJ2-1, with D possibly being TRBD2 (5 bases). The germline gives CDR1 SGHDT, CDR2 YYEEEE. The CDR3 is 13 residues long. The germline V and J ends were trimmed by 7 bases and 6 bases, with 14 bases remaining between them. CDR3 bases: TGTGCCAGCTGCTCTCCGGGGATCAATGAGCAGTTCTTC. Translating gives CASCSPGINEQFF.

This chain links TRBV6-2 or TRBV6-3 with TRBJ1-6, with TRBD1 as a possible D gene (6 bases). CDR1 and CDR2 from the germline V gene are MNHEY and SVGEGT. The CDR3 contains 14 residues. Trimming stripped 5 bases from V and 3 bases from J, with 8 bases between. This chain's CDR3 is CASSQGFYNSPLHF. In DNA form, the CDR3 reads TGTGCCAGCAGTCAGGGGTTCTATAATTCACCCCTCCACTTT.

This rearrangement joins TRBV7-9 to TRBJ2-3; 8 bases match TRBD2. The CDR3 is 16 residues long. Germline values: CDR1 SEHNR, CDR2 FQNEAQ (reference sequence). Trimming cost V 3 bases and J 3 bases; bases outside gene matches: 8. The DNA of the CDR3 is TGTGCCAGCAGCTTTCTCGGGAGGGCCTTGACAGATACGCAGTATTTT. It codes for CASSFLGRALTDTQYF.

The rearrangement joins TRBV3-1 (or the pseudogene TRBV3-2) to TRBJ2-6; tentatively, D is TRBD1 (5 bases). CDR1 is LGHDT, CDR2 YNNKEL, per germline (reference sequence). Trimming took off 1 base at V and 1 base at J, with 8 bases between the two ends. This CDR3 region has 16 residues. The CDR3 DNA follows: TGTGCCAGCAGCCAAGTGAAGGGGTCTGGGGCCAACGTCCTGACTTTC. Translated: CASSQVKGSGANVLTF.